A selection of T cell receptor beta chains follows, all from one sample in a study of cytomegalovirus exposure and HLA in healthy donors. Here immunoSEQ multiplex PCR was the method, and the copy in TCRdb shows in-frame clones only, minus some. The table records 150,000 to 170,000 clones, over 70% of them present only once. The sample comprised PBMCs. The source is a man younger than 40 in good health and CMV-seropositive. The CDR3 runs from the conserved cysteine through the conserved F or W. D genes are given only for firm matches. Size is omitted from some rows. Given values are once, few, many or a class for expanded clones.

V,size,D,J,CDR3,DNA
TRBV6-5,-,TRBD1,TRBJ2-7,CASSSTTGGGSYEQYF,TGTGCCAGCAGTTCAACCACAGGGGGAGGCAGCTACGAGCAGTACTTC
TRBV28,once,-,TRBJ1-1,CASSYPSGVGEAFF,TGTGCCAGCAGTTACCCGTCAGGGGTGGGTGAAGCTTTCTTT
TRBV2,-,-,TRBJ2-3,CASSESVAVVSTDTQYF,TGTGCCAGCAGTGAGTCTGTAGCGGTAGTTAGCACAGATACGCAGTATTTT
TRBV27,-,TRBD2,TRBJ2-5,CASRVAGLAVQETQYF,TGTGCCAGCAGGGTCGCGGGACTAGCGGTACAAGAGACCCAGTACTTC
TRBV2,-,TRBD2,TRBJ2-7,CASSPRTSGSYEQYF,TGTGCCAGCAGTCCTAGGACTAGCGGGTCCTACGAGCAGTACTTC
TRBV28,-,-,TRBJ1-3,CASSHGSQGSDTIYF,TGTGCCAGCAGCCATGGATCACAGGGATCAGACACCATATATTTT
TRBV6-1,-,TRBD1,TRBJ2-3,CASSPGTGSTQYF,TGTGCCAGCAGTCCCGGGACAGGTAGCACGCAGTATTTT
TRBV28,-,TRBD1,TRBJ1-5,CASSLLGTGQRQPQHF,TGTGCCAGCAGTTTACTGGGGACAGGGCAGCGCCAGCCCCAGCATTTT
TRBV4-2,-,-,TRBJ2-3,CASSQVVGGRGSDTQYF,TGTGCCAGCAGCCAAGTCGTGGGCGGTAGGGGGTCAGATACGCAGTATTTT
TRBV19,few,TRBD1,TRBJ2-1,CASSAPTGGIAYNEQFF,TGTGCCAGTAGTGCCCCGACAGGGGGGATCGCCTACAATGAGCAGTTCTTC
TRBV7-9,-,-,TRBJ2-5,CASSFARDQETQYF,TGTGCCAGCAGCTTCGCCAGGGACCAAGAGACCCAGTACTTC
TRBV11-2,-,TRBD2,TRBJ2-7,CASSRTSGSYEQYF,TGTGCCAGCAGCCGAACTAGCGGGAGTTACGAGCAGTACTTC
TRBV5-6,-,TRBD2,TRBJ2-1,CASSFLRTSGSNEQFF,TGTGCCAGCAGCTTTTTGAGGACTAGCGGAAGCAATGAGCAGTTCTTC
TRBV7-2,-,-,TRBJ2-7,CASSSRRGPSYEQYF,TGTGCCAGCAGCTCCCGTAGAGGGCCCTCCTACGAGCAGTACTTC
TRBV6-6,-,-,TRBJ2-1,CASSYSGASGSEQFF,TGTGCCAGCAGTTACTCGGGAGCGTCCGGTAGTGAGCAGTTCTTC
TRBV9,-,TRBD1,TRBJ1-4,CASSEGTGDEKLFF,TGTGCCAGCAGCGAAGGGACAGGGGATGAAAAACTGTTTTTT
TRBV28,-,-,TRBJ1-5,CASSGGSNQPQHF,TGTGCCAGTTCGGGGGGTAGCAATCAGCCCCAGCATTTT
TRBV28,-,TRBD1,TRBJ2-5,CASSPRGTGVGTQYF,TGTGCCAGCAGTCCTAGGGGGACAGGGGTAGGCACCCAGTACTTC
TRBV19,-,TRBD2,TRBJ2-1,CASSISSGSRNEQFF,TGTGCCAGTAGTATTTCTAGCGGGAGTAGGAATGAGCAGTTCTTC
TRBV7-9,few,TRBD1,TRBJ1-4,CASRTGGSRKLFF,TGTGCCAGCAGAACAGGGGGCTCGCGGAAACTGTTTTTT
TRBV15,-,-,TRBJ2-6,CATSRGRRSGANVLTF,TGTGCCACCAGCAGAGGGAGGCGGTCTGGGGCCAACGTCCTGACTTTC
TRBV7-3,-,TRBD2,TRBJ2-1,CASSLFSGRRQGLVEQFF,TGTGCCAGCAGCTTGTTTAGCGGGAGGCGACAAGGGCTGGTTGAGCAGTTCTTC
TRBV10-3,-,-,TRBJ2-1,CAISEYREGEQFF,TGTGCCATCAGTGAGTACAGGGAAGGTGAGCAGTTCTTC
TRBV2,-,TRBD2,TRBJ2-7,CASIRTSGRPYEQYF,TGTGCCAGCATTAGGACTAGCGGGAGACCTTACGAGCAGTACTTC
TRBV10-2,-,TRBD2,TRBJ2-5,CASSYGLARKQETQYF,TGCGCCAGCAGTTACGGACTAGCGCGAAAACAAGAGACCCAGTACTTC
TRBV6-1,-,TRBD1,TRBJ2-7,CASSENRGGLNHEQYF,TGTGCCAGCAGTGAAAATAGAGGGGGCTTAAACCACGAGCAGTACTTC
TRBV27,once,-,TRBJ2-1,CASSFDPRDKPYNEQFF,TGTGCCAGCAGTTTCGACCCCCGGGACAAGCCCTACAATGAGCAGTTCTTC
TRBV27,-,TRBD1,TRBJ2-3,CASGDRGRTDTQYF,TGTGCCAGTGGCGACAGGGGCAGAACAGATACGCAGTATTTT
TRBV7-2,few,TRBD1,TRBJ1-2,CASSPRTGRGMSYTF,TGTGCCAGCAGCCCTAGGACAGGACGAGGTATGAGCTACACCTTC
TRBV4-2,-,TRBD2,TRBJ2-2,CASSPTSGSVIDTGELFF,TGTGCCAGCAGCCCAACTAGCGGGAGTGTGATTGACACCGGGGAGCTGTTTTTT
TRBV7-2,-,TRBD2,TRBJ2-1,CAGSRGTSGIDEQFF,TGTGCCGGCAGCAGAGGGACTAGCGGGATCGATGAGCAGTTCTTC
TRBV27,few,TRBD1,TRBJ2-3,CASSSRDRGLGTDTQYF,TGTGCCAGCAGTTCCCGGGACAGGGGGTTGGGCACAGATACGCAGTATTTT
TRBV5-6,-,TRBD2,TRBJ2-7,CASSLGGGYEQYF,TGTGCCAGCAGCTTGGGCGGGGGCTACGAGCAGTACTTC
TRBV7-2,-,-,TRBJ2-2,CASSLGQGYTGELFF,TGTGCCAGCAGCTTAGGGCAGGGGTACACCGGGGAGCTGTTTTTT
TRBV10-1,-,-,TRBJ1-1,CASSRRDEAFF,TGCGCCAGCAGTCGGAGGGATGAAGCTTTCTTT
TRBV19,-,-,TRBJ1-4,CASSNGGFGEKLFF,TGTGCCAGTAGTAATGGGGGGTTCGGTGAAAAACTGTTTTTT
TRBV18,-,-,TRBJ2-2,CASSRLDSFKLGTGELFF,TGTGCCAGCTCACGTTTGGACTCCTTCAAGTTGGGCACCGGGGAGCTGTTTTTT
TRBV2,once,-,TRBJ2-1,CASIPYRQEEYNEQFF,TGTGCCAGCATTCCCTACCGACAGGAGGAATACAATGAGCAGTTCTTC
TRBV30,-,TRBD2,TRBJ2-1,CAWSPLPGLAGGGPGQFF,TGTGCCTGGAGTCCACTACCGGGACTAGCGGGAGGGGGCCCGGGGCAGTTCTTC
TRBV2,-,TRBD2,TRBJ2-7,CASSTSGRTSEQYF,TGTGCCAGCAGTACTAGCGGGCGGACCTCCGAGCAGTACTTC
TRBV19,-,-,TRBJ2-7,CASSIRQGGEQYF,TGTGCCAGTAGTATCAGGCAGGGTGGCGAGCAGTACTTC